This TCR beta chain was sequenced during a study of T cells after yellow fever vaccination. Template switching with 5'RACE generated the TCR cDNA and added a universal primer site and UMIs. TCRdb used MiXCR to reprocess the 5' RACE reads, holding one entry per CDR3 protein. Found here are about 200,000 distinct CDR3 sequences, roughly 3.3% of them singletons; the top ten hold around 3%. Overall study findings and caveats: When the response was secondary, it was weaker but reached its peak faster, day 5 versus 15. There was a possibility that FACS-sorted repertoires contained abundant clonotypes contaminating from the bulk population. Booster samples showed a return of most primary-vaccination clones (roughly 96% CD4, approximately 90% CD8).

Losses at the gene ends were 5 bases for V and 2 bases for J; bases not matched to a gene: 2. The CDR3 extends over 13 amino acids. This clonotype was seen only a few times. Antigen unknown. The source material was CD4+ T cells sorted from PBMCs, sampled 10 days after the yellow fever booster vaccination. V gene TRBV12-3 or TRBV12-4 combines with J gene TRBJ2-7; 8 bases are a match to TRBD1. The origin of this receptor is a young man who received the YFV17D yellow fever vaccine. The CDR3 loop reads CASSQGAPYEQYF. In nucleotides, the CDR3 is TGTGCCAGCAGTCAGGGGGCGCCCTACGAGCAGTACTTC.